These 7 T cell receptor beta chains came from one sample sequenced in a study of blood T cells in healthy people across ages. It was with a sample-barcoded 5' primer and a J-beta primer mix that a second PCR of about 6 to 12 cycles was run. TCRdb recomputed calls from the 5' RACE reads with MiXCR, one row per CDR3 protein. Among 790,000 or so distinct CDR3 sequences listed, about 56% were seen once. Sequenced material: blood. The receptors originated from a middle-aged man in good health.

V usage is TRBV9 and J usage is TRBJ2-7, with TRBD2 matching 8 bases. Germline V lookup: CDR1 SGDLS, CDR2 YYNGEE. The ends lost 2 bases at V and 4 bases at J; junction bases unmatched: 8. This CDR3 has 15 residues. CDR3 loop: CASSVGPGLVYEQYF. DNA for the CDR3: TGTGCCAGCAGCGTCGGTCCGGGACTAGTGTACGAGCAGTACTTC.

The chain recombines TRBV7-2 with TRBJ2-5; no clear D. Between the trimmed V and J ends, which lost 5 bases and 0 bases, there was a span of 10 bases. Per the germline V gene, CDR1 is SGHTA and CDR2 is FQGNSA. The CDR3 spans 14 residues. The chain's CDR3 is CASSPHPYQETQYF. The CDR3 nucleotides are TGTGCCAGCAGCCCACATCCGTACCAAGAGACCCAGTACTTC.

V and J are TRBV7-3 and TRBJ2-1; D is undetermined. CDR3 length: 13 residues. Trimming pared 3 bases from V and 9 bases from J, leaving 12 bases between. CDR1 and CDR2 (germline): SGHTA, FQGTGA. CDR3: CASSFGPHGEQFF. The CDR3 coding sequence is TGTGCCAGCAGCTTCGGACCCCATGGTGAGCAGTTCTTC.

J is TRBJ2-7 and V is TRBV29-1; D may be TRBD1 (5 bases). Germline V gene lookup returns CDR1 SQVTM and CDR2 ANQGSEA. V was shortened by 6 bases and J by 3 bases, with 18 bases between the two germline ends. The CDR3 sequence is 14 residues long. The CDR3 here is CSVLDSDRIYEQYF. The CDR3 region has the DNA TGCAGCGTCCTCGACAGCGACAGAATCTACGAGCAGTACTTC.

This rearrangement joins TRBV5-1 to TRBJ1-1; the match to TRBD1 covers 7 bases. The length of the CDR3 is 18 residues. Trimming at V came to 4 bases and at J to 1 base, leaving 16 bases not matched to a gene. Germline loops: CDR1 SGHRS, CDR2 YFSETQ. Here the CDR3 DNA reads TGCGCCAGCAGCCGACGATTCGACTCGACAGGGCAGAACACTGAAGCTTTCTTT. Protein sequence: CASSRRFDSTGQNTEAFF.

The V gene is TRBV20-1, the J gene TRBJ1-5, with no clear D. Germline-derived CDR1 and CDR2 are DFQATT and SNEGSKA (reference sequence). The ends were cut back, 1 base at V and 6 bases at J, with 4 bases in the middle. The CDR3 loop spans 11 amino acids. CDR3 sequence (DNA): TGCAGTGCTAGAGGGCCTCAGCCCCAGCATTTT. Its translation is CSARGPQPQHF.

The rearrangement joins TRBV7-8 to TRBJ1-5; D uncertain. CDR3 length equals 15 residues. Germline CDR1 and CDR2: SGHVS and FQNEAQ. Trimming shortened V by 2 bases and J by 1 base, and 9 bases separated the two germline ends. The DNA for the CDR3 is TGTGCCAGCAGCTTAACGGCATCCAGCAATCAGCCCCAGCATTTT. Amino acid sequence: CASSLTASSNQPQHF.